This is a list of T cell receptor beta chains from one sample in a study of early T cells in non-severe SARS-CoV-2 infection. A single record per CDR3 protein comes from TCRdb applying MiXCR to the 5' RACE reads. The table lists some 80,000 distinct CDR3 sequences, roughly 13% of them singletons. The sample comprised whole blood. The receptor source for this set is an adult who was a healthcare worker with PCR-confirmed SARS-CoV-2 infection or an uninfected control (not recorded which). Both conserved end residues are part of each CDR3. Each record gives: CDR3 length, J gene, clone size, D gene, V gene, CDR3 DNA, CDR3 protein. The D gene is left open where the match is weak. Size is omitted from some rows. Given values are once, few, many or a class for expanded clones.

14	TRBJ1-1	many	TRBD1	TRBV12-3/TRBV12-4	TGTGCCAGCAGAGCTAACAGGGGCGCCACTGAAGCTTTCTTT	CASRANRGATEAFF
14	TRBJ2-3	few	-	TRBV20-1	TGCAGTGCTAGAGAATGGTCTAACACAGATACGCAGTATTTT	CSAREWSNTDTQYF
14	TRBJ2-3	few	-	TRBV2	TGTGCCAGCGGAAAGGGGGGTGGGACAGATACGCAGTATTTT	CASGKGGGTDTQYF
15	TRBJ2-5	many	TRBD2	TRBV29-1	TGCAGCGTTGGCTCTAGCGGGGGAACGCAAGAGACCCAGTACTTC	CSVGSSGGTQETQYF
14	TRBJ1-2	-	-	TRBV7-2	TGTGCCAGCAGCTCTGGACCTACTAACTATGGCTACACCTTC	CASSSGPTNYGYTF
13	TRBJ2-3	-	-	TRBV7-6	TGTGCCAGCAGCTTAATGTTGGCAGATACGCAGTATTTT	CASSLMLADTQYF
16	TRBJ2-1	few	-	TRBV7-2	TGTGCCAGCAGCTTAGAGACGGGTCGCCACTACAATGAGCAGTTCTTC	CASSLETGRHYNEQFF
15	TRBJ1-2	-	-	TRBV6-1	TGTGCCAGCAGTGAAGTCGCGGGCGGTTCCTATGGCTACACCTTC	CASSEVAGGSYGYTF
14	TRBJ1-6	few	-	TRBV9	TGTGCCAGCAGCGTTTCAGGGTCTAGTTCACCCCTCCACTTT	CASSVSGSSSPLHF
16	TRBJ2-5	-	TRBD2	TRBV2	TGTGCCAACAGTGAAGTCTCGCGGGGGGGCCTGGAGACCCAGTACTTC	CANSEVSRGGLETQYF
16	TRBJ2-5	-	TRBD1	TRBV6-5	TGTGCCAGCAGTTACTCCCGGACAGGGGGGAGAGAGACCCAGTACTTC	CASSYSRTGGRETQYF
15	TRBJ1-2	-	TRBD1	TRBV2	TGTGCCAGCACCGCCTACGGGATGACAGGGGATGGCTACACCTTC	CASTAYGMTGDGYTF
12	TRBJ1-6	-	-	TRBV12-3/TRBV12-4	TGTACCAGCAGGAACAGTAATTCACCCCTCCACTTT	CTSRNSNSPLHF
16	TRBJ2-5	-	TRBD2	TRBV7-6	TGTGCCAGCAGCTTAGGTAGCGGGGGGGCCAAGGAGACCCAGTACTTC	CASSLGSGGAKETQYF
15	TRBJ2-1	many	TRBD2	TRBV5-1	TGCGCCAGCAGCTTGACGGGGGGGCCAAATAATGAGCAGTTCTTC	CASSLTGGPNNEQFF
16	TRBJ2-5	few	-	TRBV7-8	TGTGCCAGCAGCTCGACTCCGACTGCTTTCTCAGAGACCCAGTACTTC	CASSSTPTAFSETQYF
15	TRBJ1-2	few	-	TRBV29-1	TGCAGCGTTGAGGACCGGGTCTCCCTGGGACTTGGCTACACCTTC	CSVEDRVSLGLGYTF
12	TRBJ2-1	once	-	TRBV20-1	TGCAGTGCTAGACCCTCTTTGGATGAGCAGTTCTTC	CSARPSLDEQFF
13	TRBJ2-5	-	-	TRBV18	TGTGCCAGCTCACCGGGCATCCAAGAGACCCAGTACTTC	CASSPGIQETQYF
15	TRBJ2-2	many	TRBD1	TRBV10-1	TGCGCCAGCTCCCCGGACAGGGATAACACCGGGGAGCTGTTTTTT	CASSPDRDNTGELFF
14	TRBJ2-2	few	-	TRBV4-3	TGCGCCAGCAGTCTTAACAGCAACACCGGGGAGCTGTTTTTT	CASSLNSNTGELFF
13	TRBJ1-1	-	-	TRBV27	TGTGCCTCCTACGGACAGTCCAGCACTGAAGCTTTCTTT	CASYGQSSTEAFF
15	TRBJ2-3	few	TRBD2	TRBV7-9	TGTGCCAGCAGCTTAGCAGGGAGGGTCACAGATACGCAGTATTTT	CASSLAGRVTDTQYF
12	TRBJ1-2	few	-	TRBV18	TGTGCCAGCTCACCGGAACTCTATGGCTACACCTTC	CASSPELYGYTF
14	TRBJ1-1	-	-	TRBV5-1	TGCGCCAGCAGCTCCACAGGGATGAACACTGAAGCTTTCTTT	CASSSTGMNTEAFF
15	TRBJ1-2	many	-	TRBV6-1	TGTGCCAGCAGTGGGAGTCTCATCCGGAGCTATGGCTACACCTTC	CASSGSLIRSYGYTF
14	TRBJ1-3	many	-	TRBV7-6	TGTGCCAGCAGCCGGGACGTTTCTGGAAACACCATATATTTT	CASSRDVSGNTIYF
12	TRBJ2-7	few	-	TRBV3-1	TGTGCCAGCAGCCGTGTCAACTACGAGCAGTACTTC	CASSRVNYEQYF
11	TRBJ2-3	few	-	TRBV10-3	TGTGCCATCAGCCGCGGACCCGGGAGGTATTTT	CAISRGPGRYF
13	TRBJ1-6	few	-	TRBV7-2	TGTGCCAGCAGCCTTGTCCTGGAGTCACCCCTCCACTTT	CASSLVLESPLHF
14	TRBJ1-5	-	-	TRBV6-6	TGTGCCAGCAGGCCAGCTGGGCCGGGGGAGCCCCAGCATTTT	CASRPAGPGEPQHF
15	TRBJ2-4	-	-	TRBV28	TGTGCCAGCAGCCCGCCCGGGGCGCCGCAAAACATTCAGTACTTC	CASSPPGAPQNIQYF
19	TRBJ2-1	-	TRBD2	TRBV4-3	TGCGCCAGCAGCCAAGATGGACCCTTTGCGGGGGGCTCCTACAATGAGCAGTTCTTC	CASSQDGPFAGGSYNEQFF
12	TRBJ1-5	few	-	TRBV7-9	TGTGCCAGCAGCCCCGACAATCAGCCCCAGCATTTT	CASSPDNQPQHF
13	TRBJ2-5	few	-	TRBV7-2	TGTGCCAGCAGCGTTCGCCCCTCAGAGACCCAGTACTTC	CASSVRPSETQYF
17	TRBJ1-1	-	-	TRBV11-2	TGTGCCAGCAGCCCAGAGGGAGGTGGGCAGGCGAACACTGAAGCTTTCTTT	CASSPEGGGQANTEAFF
16	TRBJ1-6	many	-	TRBV12-3/TRBV12-4	TGTGCCAGCAGTTTAAGGGGGGGCGCGTTCAATTCACCCCTCCACTTT	CASSLRGGAFNSPLHF
14	TRBJ1-6	few	-	TRBV3-1	TGTGCCAGCAGCCAACGGGGACAAAATTCACCCCTCCACTTT	CASSQRGQNSPLHF
14	TRBJ1-2	many	TRBD1	TRBV11-2	TGTGCCAGCAGCTCCATCCCCGGGACAGGGGCCGGCACCTTC	CASSSIPGTGAGTF
15	TRBJ1-6	many	-	TRBV28	TGTGCCAGCAGTTTATCAACAGGGTATAATTCACCCCTCCACTTT	CASSLSTGYNSPLHF
12	TRBJ1-5	many	-	TRBV28	TGTGCCAGCAGTTTGGATGAGGGGGGCAAGCATTTT	CASSLDEGGKHF
14	TRBJ2-5	many	-	TRBV7-6	TGTGCCAGCTCCACAGGGCGGGCTCGAGAGACCCAGTACTTC	CASSTGRARETQYF
12	TRBJ1-2	-	-	TRBV19	TGTGCCAGTAGTATATCGAAAGTTGGCTACACCTTC	CASSISKVGYTF
14	TRBJ2-2	few	TRBD2	TRBV6-1	TGTGCCAGCAGCGGGGGGGACTACACCGGGGAGCTGTTTTTT	CASSGGDYTGELFF
15	TRBJ2-2	-	-	TRBV12-3/TRBV12-4	TGTGCCAGCAGTTTAATGGGGGGATCGGCCGGGGAGCTGTTTTTT	CASSLMGGSAGELFF
12	TRBJ2-7	-	-	TRBV12-3/TRBV12-4	TGTGCCAGCAGAGCAGGGTCCGGCGAGCAGTACTTC	CASRAGSGEQYF
13	TRBJ2-3	-	-	TRBV3-1	TGTGCCAGCAGCCTTGGGGCTAGCGATACGCAGTATTTT	CASSLGASDTQYF
13	TRBJ1-1	-	TRBD1	TRBV20-1	TGCAGTGCCACGTGGACAGGGGGACAAAAAGCTTTCTTT	CSATWTGGQKAFF
11	TRBJ1-1	many	-	TRBV30	TGTGCCGCAACAATGAACACTGAAGCTTTCTTT	CAATMNTEAFF
14	TRBJ2-7	-	TRBD2	TRBV30	TGTGCCTGGAAACTAGCGGGGTCGTCCTACGAGCAGTACTTC	CAWKLAGSSYEQYF
12	TRBJ2-1	few	-	TRBV19	TGTGCCAGTAGTAACACTTTACTTGAGCAGTTCTTC	CASSNTLLEQFF